This TCR beta chain is drawn from a study of OX40 agonist ivuxolimab in advanced cancers. About the study: Patients took ivuxolimab, an agonistic anti-OX40 (CD134) antibody. Participants could have had prior anti-PD-1, anti-PD-L1 or anti-CTLA-4 therapy, and roughly 39% had some. Findings of the study overall: CD4+ and CD8+ blood T cells expanded clonally by week 6 at 0.1 to 3.0 mg/kg. There were, on average, more expanded clones in CD8+ T cells than in CD4+.

This clone was observed once. What it binds is not known. The table came from immunoSEQ multiplex PCR; TCRdb's copy has only in-frame clones and leaves some out. The top ten hold about 1% of the sample, which has roughly 71,000 clones, approximately 90% seen once. Germline CDR1 KGHSH, CDR2 LQKENI. Trimming left V 2 bases short and J 4 bases short, with 6 bases between. The CDR3 spans 12 residues. The clonotype was recovered from an adult with an advanced solid tumor such as melanoma, head and neck, liver or kidney cancer. The chain is built from TRBV18 and TRBJ2-7; the D gene is possibly TRBD1 (5 bases). The sequences come from CD4+ or CD8+ T cells sorted from blood, collected in a trial of the OX40 agonist ivuxolimab. The CDR3 loop is CASSPDRYEQYF. CDR3 nucleotide sequence: TGTGCCAGCTCACCAGACAGATACGAGCAGTACTTC.